Listed here are 10 T cell receptor beta chains from one sample, sequenced in a study of T cells expressing NK-cell markers. TCRdb reanalyzed the 5' RACE reads and collapses them to one entry per CDR3 protein, without DNA. In total, the table holds roughly 380,000 distinct CDR3 sequences. Sequencing was carried out using blood T cells: a sorted CD56 or NKG2C T cell subset, CD4+ or CD8+ T cells, or bulk PBMC T cells (not recorded which). The receptors stem from a man aged 18 to 69 in good health.

The chain combines TRBV19 with TRBJ2-1; TCRdb gives TRBD1 as the D gene, but with no DNA this cannot be confirmed. Germline-derived CDR1 and CDR2 are LNHDA and SQIVND (reference sequence). CDR3 length equals 14 residues. CDR3 in amino acids: CASMGDRVYDEQFF.

The chain carries TRBV20-1 and TRBJ1-2; with no DNA, the TCRdb D assignment of TRBD1 cannot be verified. CDR3 length: 16 residues. The germline V gene encodes CDR1 DFQATT and CDR2 SNEGSKA (reference sequence). This CDR3 is CSARDVDYRGNYGYTF.

V gene TRBV9 combines with J gene TRBJ2-1; TCRdb gives TRBD2 as the D gene, but with no DNA this cannot be confirmed. The CDR3 consists of 16 residues. In germline, CDR1 is SGDLS, CDR2 YYNGEE. Here the CDR3 reads CASSVGQRGAKNEQFF.

This chain connects TRBV20-1 to TRBJ2-7. The CDR3 extends over 11 amino acids. Germline V CDR1 and CDR2: DFQATT, SNEGSKA (reference sequence). The CDR3 loop reads CSAVGSYEQYF.

The chain recombines TRBV7-9 with TRBJ1-3. The germline V gene encodes CDR1 SEHNR and CDR2 FQNEAQ (reference sequence). The CDR3 has 15 residues. CDR3 region: CASSLGTSSGNTIYF.

This chain uses TRBV19 with TRBJ1-2; TCRdb returns TRBD1, unconfirmable since there is no DNA. The germline gives CDR1 LNHDA, CDR2 SQIVND (reference sequence). The CDR3 totals 15 residues. This CDR3 is CASSARDRTYYGYTF. The full variable domain, rest sourced from reference TRBV19 and TRBJ1-2, is DGGITQSPKYLFRKEGQNVTLSCEQNLNHDAMYWYRQDPGQGLRLIYYSQIVNDFQKGDIAEGYSVSREKKESFPLTVTSAQKNPTAFYLCASSARDRTYYGYTFGSGTRLTVV.

The rearrangement links TRBV29-1 to TRBJ2-3; TCRdb calls TRBD1, which cannot be checked without DNA. CDR1 and CDR2 from the germline V gene are SQVTM and ANQGSEA. This CDR3 has 12 residues. CDR3 in amino acids: CSIREVMGTQYF.

The genes are TRBV4-1 and TRBJ2-7; as DNA is missing, the TRBD2 call by TCRdb cannot be tested. CDR3 length equals 16 residues. The germline V gene encodes CDR1 MGHRA and CDR2 YSYEKL. The CDR3 protein is CASSQVFGTVSYEQYF.

CDR3: CASSVRLAAKETQYF. The V gene is TRBV5-6, the J gene TRBJ2-5; TCRdb calls TRBD2, which cannot be checked without DNA. The V gene's germline CDR1 is SGHDT and CDR2 YYEEEE. The CDR3 sequence is 15 residues long.

The chain couples TRBV7-3 to TRBJ2-3; TCRdb outputs TRBD1, but without DNA this stays unchecked. This CDR3 spans 14 amino acids. From germline, CDR1 is SGHTA and CDR2 FQGTGA. CDR3 sequence reads: CASSSRITGSTQYF.